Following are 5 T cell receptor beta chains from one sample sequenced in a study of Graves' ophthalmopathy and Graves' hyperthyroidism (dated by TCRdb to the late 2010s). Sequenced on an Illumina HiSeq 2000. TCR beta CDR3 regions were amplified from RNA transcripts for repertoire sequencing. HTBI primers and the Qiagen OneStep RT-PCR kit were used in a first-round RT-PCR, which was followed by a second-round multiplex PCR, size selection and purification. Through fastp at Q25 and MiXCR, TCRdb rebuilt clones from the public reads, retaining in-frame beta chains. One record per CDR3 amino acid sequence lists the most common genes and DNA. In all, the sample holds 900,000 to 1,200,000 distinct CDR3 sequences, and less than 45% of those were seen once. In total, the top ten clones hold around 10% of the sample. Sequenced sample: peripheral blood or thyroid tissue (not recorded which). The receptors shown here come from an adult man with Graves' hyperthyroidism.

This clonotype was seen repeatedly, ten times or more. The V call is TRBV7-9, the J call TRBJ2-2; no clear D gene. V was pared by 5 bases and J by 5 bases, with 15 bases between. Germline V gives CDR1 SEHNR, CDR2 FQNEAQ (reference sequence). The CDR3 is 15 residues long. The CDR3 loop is CASSDRPVGTGELFF. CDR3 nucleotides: TGTGCCAGCAGCGATAGGCCCGTTGGGACCGGGGAGCTGTTTTTT.

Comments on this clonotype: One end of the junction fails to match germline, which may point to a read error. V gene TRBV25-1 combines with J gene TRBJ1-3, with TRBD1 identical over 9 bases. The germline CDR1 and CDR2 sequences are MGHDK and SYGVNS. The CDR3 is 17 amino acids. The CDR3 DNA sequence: TGCGCCAGCAAAAGGGGGACAGGGTATTCCTCTGGAAACACCATATATTTT. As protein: CASKRGTGYSSGNTIYF.

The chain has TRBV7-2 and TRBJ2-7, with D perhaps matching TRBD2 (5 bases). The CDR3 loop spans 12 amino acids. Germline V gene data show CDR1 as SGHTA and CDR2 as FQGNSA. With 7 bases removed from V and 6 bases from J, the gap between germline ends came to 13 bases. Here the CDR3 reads CASIEGAAEQYF. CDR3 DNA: TGTGCCAGCATCGAGGGAGCAGCCGAGCAGTACTTC.

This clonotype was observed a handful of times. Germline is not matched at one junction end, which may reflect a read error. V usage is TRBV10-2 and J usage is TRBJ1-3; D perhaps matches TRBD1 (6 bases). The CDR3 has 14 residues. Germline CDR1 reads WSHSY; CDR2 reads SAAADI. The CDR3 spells CASPDSSSGNTIYF. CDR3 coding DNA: TGTGCCAGCCCGGACAGTTCCTCTGGAAACACCATATATTTT.

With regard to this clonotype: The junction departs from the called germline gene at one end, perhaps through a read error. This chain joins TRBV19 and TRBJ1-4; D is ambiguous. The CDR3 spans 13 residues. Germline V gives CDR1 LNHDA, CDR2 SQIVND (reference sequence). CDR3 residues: CASTGTDYEKLFF. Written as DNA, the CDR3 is TGTGCCAGTACCGGAACCGACTACGAAAAACTATTTTTT.